This TCR beta chain was sequenced in a study of blood T cells in healthy people across ages. The CDR3 consists of 12 residues. The germline V gene has CDR1 SGHVS and CDR2 FQNEAQ. The ends were cut back, 4 bases at V and 6 bases at J, with 9 bases in the middle. A second 7 to 11 cycle PCR used barcoded and J-beta primers. One entry per CDR3 protein results from TCRdb running MiXCR on the 5' RACE reads. Among 1.5 million to 2 million distinct CDR3 sequences listed, about 50% were seen once. The specimen sequenced was blood. This sequence joins TRBV7-8 and TRBJ1-2, with D unresolved. The sequence was obtained from a woman aged 40 to 49 in good health. CDR3 nucleotide sequence: TGTGCCAGCAGCTCCAGTTCTAATGGCTACACCTTC. Translated: CASSSSSNGYTF. Full variable domain (missing parts from reference TRBV7-8 and TRBJ1-2): GAGVSQSPRYKVAKRGQDVALRCDPISGHVSLFWYQQALGQGPEFLTYFQNEAQLDKSGLPSDRFFAERPEGSVSTLKIQRTQQEDSAVYLCASSSSSNGYTFGSGTRLTVV.